The rows below give T cell receptor beta chains drawn from one sample of a study of shared clonotypes between healthy human individuals. This table comes from immunoSEQ multiplex PCR, and its TCRdb copy is limited to in-frame clones, with some not included. This table has roughly 170,000 clones, approximately 62% appearing once. The sequenced sample was memory CD4+ T cells sorted from blood. The receptors originated from a man aged 25-40 years in good health. Both conserved end residues are trimmed from each CDR3.

11	TRBV6-5	TRBJ2-2	ASSYRTQGSVF
10	TRBV28	TRBJ2-2	ASRLNTGELF
13	TRBV5-1	TRBJ2-7	ASSYSGTGGYEQY
13	TRBV28	TRBJ2-5	ASSSTGQGKETQY
14	TRBV4-1	TRBJ1-2	ASSQAPVGTNYGYT
11	TRBV5-6	TRBJ2-7	ASSPADRDEQY
14	TRBV5-4	TRBJ2-3	ASSTPGLHSTDTQY
14	TRBV28	TRBJ1-3	ASSSNPRLSGNTIY
13	TRBV7-2	TRBJ2-1	ASRKVAGGNDEQF
12	TRBV10-3	TRBJ2-2	AISGSPYTGELF
10	TRBV29-1	TRBJ1-4	SGRDAREKLF
13	TRBV7-9	TRBJ2-7	ASSLAGPASYEQY
13	TRBV2	TRBJ2-2	ASRRDRSETGELF
13	TRBV15	TRBJ2-7	ATSRDIAGTGEQY
12	TRBV11-2	TRBJ1-2	ASSLVGANYGYT
13	TRBV11-2	TRBJ2-7	ASSRNPDSSYEQY
14	TRBV10-3	TRBJ2-7	AISESEKRNTYEQY
15	TRBV4-1	TRBJ2-3	ASSQERSLADTDTQY
13	TRBV5-4	TRBJ2-2	ASRTGLANTGELF